This TCR beta chain was retrieved from a study of technical replicates of blood from a handful of donors. Clones were sequenced by immunoSEQ multiplex PCR, and TCRdb holds only the in-frame ones, with some missing. The table lists roughly 68,000 clones, approximately 90% of them singletons. V gave up 4 bases and J gave up 3 bases; unmatched junction bases: 7. CDR3 size: 15 residues. The sequence was obtained from a human donor in good health. Some clones in this sample may be carry-over from other donors' samples. Material: PBMCs. This chain joins TRBV5-3 and TRBJ1-5; TRBD1 agrees at 7 bases. TRBV5-3 is sorted into the ORF group, with uncertain function. The CDR3 sequence is CARSEAGTVNQPQHF. The DNA of the CDR3 is TGTGCCAGAAGCGAGGCCGGGACAGTCAATCAGCCCCAGCATTTT.